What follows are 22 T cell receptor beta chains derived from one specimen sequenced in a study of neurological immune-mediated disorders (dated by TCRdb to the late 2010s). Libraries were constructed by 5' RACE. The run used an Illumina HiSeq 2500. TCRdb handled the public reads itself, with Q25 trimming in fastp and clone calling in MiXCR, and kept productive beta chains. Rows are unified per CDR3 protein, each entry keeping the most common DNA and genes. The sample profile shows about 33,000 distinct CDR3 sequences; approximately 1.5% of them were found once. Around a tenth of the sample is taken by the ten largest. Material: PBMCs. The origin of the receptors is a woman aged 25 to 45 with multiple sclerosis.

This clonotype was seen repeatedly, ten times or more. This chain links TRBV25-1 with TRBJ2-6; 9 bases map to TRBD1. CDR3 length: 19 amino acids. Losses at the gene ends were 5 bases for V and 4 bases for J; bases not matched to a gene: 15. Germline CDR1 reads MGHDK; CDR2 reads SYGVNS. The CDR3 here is CASSSRVRDRAYGANVLTF. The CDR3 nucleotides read TGTGCCAGCAGTAGCCGGGTACGGGACAGGGCTTACGGGGCCAACGTCCTGACTTTC.

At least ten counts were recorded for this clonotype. The CDR3 nucleotides are TGTGCCAGCAGTCCCTTCGCGGGGGGATTGGATGAGCAGTTCTTC. Its protein product is CASSPFAGGLDEQFF. This chain joins TRBV27 and TRBJ2-1; 8 positions match TRBD2. From germline, CDR1 is MNHEY and CDR2 SMNVEV (reference sequence). The CDR3 loop spans 15 amino acids. V trimming: 5 bases; J trimming: 8 bases; junction bases outside the gene matches: 11.

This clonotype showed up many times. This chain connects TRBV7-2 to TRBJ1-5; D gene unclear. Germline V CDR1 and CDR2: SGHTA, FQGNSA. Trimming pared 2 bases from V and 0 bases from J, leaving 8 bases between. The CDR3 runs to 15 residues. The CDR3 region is CASSLNADSNQPQHF. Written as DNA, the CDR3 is TGTGCCAGCAGCTTAAATGCGGATAGCAATCAGCCCCAGCATTTT.

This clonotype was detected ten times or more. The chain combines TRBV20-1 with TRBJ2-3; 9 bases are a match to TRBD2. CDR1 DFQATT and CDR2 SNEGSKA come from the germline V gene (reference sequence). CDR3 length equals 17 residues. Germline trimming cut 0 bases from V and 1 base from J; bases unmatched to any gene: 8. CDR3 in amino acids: CSARDVVVAGGTDTQYF. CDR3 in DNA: TGCAGTGCTAGAGATGTTGTGGTAGCGGGGGGCACAGATACGCAGTATTTT.

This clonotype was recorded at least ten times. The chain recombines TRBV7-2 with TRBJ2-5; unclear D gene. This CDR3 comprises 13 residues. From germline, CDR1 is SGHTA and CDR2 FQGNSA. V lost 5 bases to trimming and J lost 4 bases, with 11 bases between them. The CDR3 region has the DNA TGTGCCAGCAGCCAAGGGAAGGGAGAGACCCAGTACTTC. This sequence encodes CASSQGKGETQYF.

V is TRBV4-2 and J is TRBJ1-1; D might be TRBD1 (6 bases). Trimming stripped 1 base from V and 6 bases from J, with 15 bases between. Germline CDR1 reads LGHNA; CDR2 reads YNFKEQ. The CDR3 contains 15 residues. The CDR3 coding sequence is TGTGCCAGCAGCCAAGCCGGGACACAGAAGGCTGAAGCTTTCTTT. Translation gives CASSQAGTQKAEAFF.

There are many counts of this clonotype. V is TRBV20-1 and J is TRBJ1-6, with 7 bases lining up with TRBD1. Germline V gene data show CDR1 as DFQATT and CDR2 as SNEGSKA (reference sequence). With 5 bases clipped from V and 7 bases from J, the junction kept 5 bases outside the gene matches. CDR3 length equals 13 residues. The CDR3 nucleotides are TGCAGTGCTCAGACAGGGTGGAATTCACCCCTCCACTTT. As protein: CSAQTGWNSPLHF.

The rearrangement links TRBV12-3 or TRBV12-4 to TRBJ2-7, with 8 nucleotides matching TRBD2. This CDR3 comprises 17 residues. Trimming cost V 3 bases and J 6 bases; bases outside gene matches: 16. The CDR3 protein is CASSFPIAGTRVGEQYF. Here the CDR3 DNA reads TGTGCCAGCAGTTTCCCCATTGCCGGGACTAGAGTTGGCGAGCAGTACTTC.

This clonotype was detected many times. This CDR3 is CASSYGQWTASNEQYF. The CDR3 DNA reads TGTGCCAGCAGTTACGGCCAGTGGACTGCATCAAACGAGCAGTACTTC. J is TRBJ2-7 and V is TRBV6-2 or TRBV6-3, with a tentative D call TRBD2 (5 bases). The CDR3 runs to 16 residues. From germline, CDR1 is MNHEY and CDR2 SVGEGT. With 2 bases removed from V and 5 bases from J, the gap between germline ends came to 19 bases.

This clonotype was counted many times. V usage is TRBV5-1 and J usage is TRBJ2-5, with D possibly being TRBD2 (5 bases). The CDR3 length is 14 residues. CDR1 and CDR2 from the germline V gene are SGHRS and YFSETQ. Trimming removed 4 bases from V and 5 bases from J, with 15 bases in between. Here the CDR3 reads CASSLRVGGETQYF. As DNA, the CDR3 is TGCGCCAGCAGCCTCCGGGTCGGCGGGGAGACCCAGTACTTC.

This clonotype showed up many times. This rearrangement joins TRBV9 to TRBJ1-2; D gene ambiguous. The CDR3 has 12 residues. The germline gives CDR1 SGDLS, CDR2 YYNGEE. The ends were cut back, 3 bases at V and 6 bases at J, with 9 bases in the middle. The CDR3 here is CASSASNHGYTF. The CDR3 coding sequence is TGTGCCAGCAGCGCCTCGAACCATGGCTACACCTTC.

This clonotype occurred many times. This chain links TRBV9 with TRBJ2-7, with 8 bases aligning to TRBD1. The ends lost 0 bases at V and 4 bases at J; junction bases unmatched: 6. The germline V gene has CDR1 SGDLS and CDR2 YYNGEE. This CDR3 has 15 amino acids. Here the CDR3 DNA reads TGTGCCAGCAGCGTAGAAGGGACAGGCGGTTACGAGCAGTACTTC. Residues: CASSVEGTGGYEQYF. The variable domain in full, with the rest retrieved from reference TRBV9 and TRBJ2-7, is DSGVTQTPKHLITATGQRVTLRCSPRSGDLSVYWYQQSLDQGLQFLIQYYNGEERAKGNILERFSAQQFPDLHSELNLSSLELGDSALYFCASSVEGTGGYEQYFGPGTRLTVT.

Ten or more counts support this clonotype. The CDR3 DNA follows: TGCAGTGCTAGAGAGAGGACTGAAGCTTTCTTT. Its protein is CSARERTEAFF. The V gene is TRBV20-1, the J gene TRBJ1-1, with unresolved D. Germline values: CDR1 DFQATT, CDR2 SNEGSKA (reference sequence). This CDR3 contains 11 residues. Trimming removed 0 bases at V and 5 bases at J, with 4 bases between.

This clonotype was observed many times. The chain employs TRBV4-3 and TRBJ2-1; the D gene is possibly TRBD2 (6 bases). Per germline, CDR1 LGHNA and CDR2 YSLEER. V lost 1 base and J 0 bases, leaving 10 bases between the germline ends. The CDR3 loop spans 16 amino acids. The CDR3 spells CASSQAFGGSYNEQFF. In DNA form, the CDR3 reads TGCGCCAGCAGCCAAGCATTCGGGGGCTCCTACAATGAGCAGTTCTTC.

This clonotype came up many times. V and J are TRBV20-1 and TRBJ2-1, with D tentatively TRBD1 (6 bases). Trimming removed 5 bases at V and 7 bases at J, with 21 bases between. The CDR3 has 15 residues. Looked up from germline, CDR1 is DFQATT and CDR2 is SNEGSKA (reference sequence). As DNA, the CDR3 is TGCAGTGCTCGTTCGCTTCGTGGAAGGGGGAATGAGCAGTTCTTC. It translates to CSARSLRGRGNEQFF.

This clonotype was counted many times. The CDR3 nucleotides read TGCAGGACGGGGTGGGCAGGGATCTACGAGCAGTACTTC. Amino acids: CRTGWAGIYEQYF. The chain links TRBV29-1 to TRBJ2-7, with D possibly called TRBD1 or TRBD2 (5 bases each). The CDR3 is 13 residues long. From germline, CDR1 is SQVTM and CDR2 ANQGSEA.

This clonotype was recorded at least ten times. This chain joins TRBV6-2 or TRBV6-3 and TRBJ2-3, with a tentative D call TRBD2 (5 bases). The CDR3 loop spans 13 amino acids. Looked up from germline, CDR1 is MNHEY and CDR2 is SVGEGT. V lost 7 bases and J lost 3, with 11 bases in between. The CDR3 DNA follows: TGTGCCAGCAACCCGTCGGGGACAGATACGCAGTATTTT. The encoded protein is CASNPSGTDTQYF.

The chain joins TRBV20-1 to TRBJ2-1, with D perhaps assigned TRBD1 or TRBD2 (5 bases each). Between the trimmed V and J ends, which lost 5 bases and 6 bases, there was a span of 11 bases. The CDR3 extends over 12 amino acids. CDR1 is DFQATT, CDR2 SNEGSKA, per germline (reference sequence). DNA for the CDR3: TGCAGTGCTGGAAGGGGAGCCAATGAGCAGTTCTTC. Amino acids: CSAGRGANEQFF.

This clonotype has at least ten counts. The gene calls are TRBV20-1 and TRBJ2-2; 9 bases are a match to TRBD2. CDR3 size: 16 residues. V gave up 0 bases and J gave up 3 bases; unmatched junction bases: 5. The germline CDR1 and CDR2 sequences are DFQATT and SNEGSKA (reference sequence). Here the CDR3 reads CSARDWAGGDTGELFF. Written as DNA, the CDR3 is TGCAGTGCTAGAGATTGGGCGGGGGGGGACACCGGGGAGCTGTTTTTT.

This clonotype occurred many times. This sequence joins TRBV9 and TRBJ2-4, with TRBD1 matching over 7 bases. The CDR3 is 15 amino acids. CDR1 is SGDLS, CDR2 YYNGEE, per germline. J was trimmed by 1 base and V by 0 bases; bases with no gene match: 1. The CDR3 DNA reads TGTGCCAGCAGCGTAGAGGGGGCGGCCAAAAACATTCAGTACTTC. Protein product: CASSVEGAAKNIQYF.

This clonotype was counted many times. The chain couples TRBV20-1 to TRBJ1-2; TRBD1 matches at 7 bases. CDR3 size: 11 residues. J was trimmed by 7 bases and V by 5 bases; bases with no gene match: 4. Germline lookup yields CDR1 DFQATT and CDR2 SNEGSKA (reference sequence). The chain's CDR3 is CSASTGAGYTF. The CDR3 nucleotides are TGCAGTGCTTCAACAGGGGCTGGCTACACCTTC.

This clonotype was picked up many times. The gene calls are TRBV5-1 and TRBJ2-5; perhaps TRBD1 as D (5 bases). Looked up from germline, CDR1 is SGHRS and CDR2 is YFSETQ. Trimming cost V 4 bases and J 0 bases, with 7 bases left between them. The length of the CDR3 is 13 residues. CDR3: CASSPDNQETQYF. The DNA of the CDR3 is TGCGCCAGCAGCCCGGACAACCAAGAGACCCAGTACTTC.